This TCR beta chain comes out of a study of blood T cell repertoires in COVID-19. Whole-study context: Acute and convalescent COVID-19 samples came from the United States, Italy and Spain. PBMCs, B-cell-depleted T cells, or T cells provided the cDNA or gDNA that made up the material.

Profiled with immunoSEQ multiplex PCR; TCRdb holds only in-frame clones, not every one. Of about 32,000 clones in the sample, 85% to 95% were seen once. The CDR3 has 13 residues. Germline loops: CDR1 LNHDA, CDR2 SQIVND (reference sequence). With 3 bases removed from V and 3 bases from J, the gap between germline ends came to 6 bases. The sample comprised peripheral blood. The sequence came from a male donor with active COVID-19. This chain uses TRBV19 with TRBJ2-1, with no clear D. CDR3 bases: TGTGCCAGTAGTATTCCTTACTACAATGAGCAGTTCTTC. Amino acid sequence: CASSIPYYNEQFF.